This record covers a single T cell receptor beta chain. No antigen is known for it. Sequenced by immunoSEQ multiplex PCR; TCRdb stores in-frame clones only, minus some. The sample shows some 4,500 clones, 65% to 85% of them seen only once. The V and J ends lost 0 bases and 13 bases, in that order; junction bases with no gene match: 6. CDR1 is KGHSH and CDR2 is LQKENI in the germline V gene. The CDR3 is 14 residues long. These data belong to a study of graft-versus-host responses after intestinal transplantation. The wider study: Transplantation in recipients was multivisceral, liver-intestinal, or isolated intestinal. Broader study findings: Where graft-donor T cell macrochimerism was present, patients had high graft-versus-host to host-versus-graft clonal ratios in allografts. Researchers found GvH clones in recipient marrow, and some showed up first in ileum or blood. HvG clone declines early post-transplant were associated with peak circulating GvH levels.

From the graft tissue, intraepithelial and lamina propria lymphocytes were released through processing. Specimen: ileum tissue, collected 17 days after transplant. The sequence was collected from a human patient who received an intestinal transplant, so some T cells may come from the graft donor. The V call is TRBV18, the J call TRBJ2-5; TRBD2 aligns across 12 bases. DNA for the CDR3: TGTGCCAGCTCACCACCGTCTAGCGGGGGGGCTATGTACTTC. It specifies CASSPPSSGGAMYF. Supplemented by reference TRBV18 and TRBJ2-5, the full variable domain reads NAGVMQNPRHLVRRRGQEARLRCSPMKGHSHVYWYRQLPEEGLKFMVYLQKENIIDESGMPKERFSAEFPKEGPSILRIQQVVRGDSAAYFCASSPPSSGGAMYFGPGTRLLVL.